What follows are 2 T cell receptor beta chains derived from one specimen sequenced in a study of tumor and adjacent non-tumor tissue in lung cancer. This sample's RNA came from whole unsorted tissue. Three rounds of nested PCR, following a modified ARM-PCR protocol, produced the TCRbeta library. TCRdb independently ran MiXCR on the multiplex PCR reads; one entry per CDR3 protein. The sample shows fewer than 120,000 distinct CDR3 sequences, over 75% of them seen only once. The sample was lung tumor tissue. The receptors shown here come from a man in his 70s with non-small cell lung cancer.

On this clonotype itself: Sequence at one end of the junction differs from germline and may be a read error. The V and J genes are TRBV12-3 or TRBV12-4 and TRBJ2-7; possible D gene TRBD2, 5 bases. This CDR3 has 15 amino acids. This chain's CDR3 is CASSLNGDGSYKQYF. The DNA for the CDR3 is TGTGCCAGCAGTTTGAACGGGGATGGGTCCTACAAGCAGTACTTC.

About this clonotype itself: At one boundary the junction diverges from the germline segment, which might be a read error. This chain joins TRBV11-2 and TRBJ2-2; possibly TRBD1 or TRBD2 for D (5 bases each). The CDR3 has 12 amino acids. Germline CDR1 reads SGHAT; CDR2 reads FQNNGV. CDR3 protein: CARNDNTGDLFF. As DNA, the CDR3 is TGTGCCAGGAACGACAACACCGGGGACCTGTTTTTC. The variable domain in full, completed from reference TRBV11-2 and TRBJ2-2, reads EAGVAQSPRYKIIEKRQSVAFWCNPISGHATLYWYQQILGQGPKLLIQFQNNGVVDDSQLPKDRFSAERLKGVDSTLKIQPAKLEDSAVYLCARNDNTGDLFFGEGSRLTVL.